Each of the 26 T cell receptor beta chains below was sequenced from the same sample in a study of vaccination and CD4 T cells after COVID-19. Treatment described: 10-day PBMC culture with coronavirus spike peptide pools or control peptides (ViraFEST assay). For these TCRs, the target antigens are not known. Once obtained from cultured CD4+ T cells, the DNA was sequenced using the Oncomine TCR Beta short-read assay. TCRdb re-called the PCR reads through MiXCR, storing one row per CDR3 protein. The sample lists about 14,000 distinct CDR3 sequences, about two fifths occurring once. What was sequenced was CD4+ T cells from blood, cultured in vitro. The source of these receptors is a human donor who had recovered from COVID-19.

V usage is TRBV18 and J usage is TRBJ2-7; 7 bases fit TRBD2. Germline lookup yields CDR1 KGHSH and CDR2 LQKENI. Trimming cost V 2 bases and J 1 base; bases outside gene matches: 8. This CDR3 has 16 residues. The CDR3, as DNA: TGTGCCAGCTCACCATTTGGGGCGGGAGTGTCCTACGAGCAGTACTTC. It translates to CASSPFGAGVSYEQYF.

The table lists this clonotype with a few counts. CDR3 sequence reads: CASSLVSTGGTEAFF. The CDR3 nucleotides are TGCGCCAGCAGCTTGGTCTCGACAGGGGGGACTGAAGCTTTCTTT. The chain couples TRBV5-1 to TRBJ1-1; 9 bases match TRBD1. The CDR3 spans 15 residues. The germline V gene encodes CDR1 SGHRS and CDR2 YFSETQ. Trimming at V came to 0 bases and at J to 5 bases, leaving 5 bases not matched to a gene.

The gene calls are TRBV6-1 and TRBJ2-7, with 11 positions matching TRBD1. Trimming at V came to 7 bases and at J to 6 bases, leaving 5 bases not matched to a gene. Germline V CDR1 and CDR2: MNHNS, SASEGT. The CDR3 is 13 amino acids. The CDR3 DNA is TGTGCCAGCACCAGGACAGGGGGCGGCGAGCAGTACTTC. Residues: CASTRTGGGEQYF.

The CDR3 loop reads CASSQGLASGANVLTF. CDR3 sequence (DNA): TGCGCCAGCAGCCAGGGACTAGCCTCCGGGGCCAACGTCCTGACTTTC. This chain connects TRBV4-3 to TRBJ2-6; the match to TRBD2 covers 9 bases. The CDR3 runs 16 residues. V lost 3 bases to trimming and J lost 4 bases; unmatched junction nucleotides: 4. Germline V gene data show CDR1 as LGHNA and CDR2 as YSLEER.

The rearrangement uses TRBV6-5 and TRBJ1-4; tentatively, D is TRBD1 (6 bases). V lost 4 bases, J lost 4 bases, and 13 bases lay in between. CDR3 length: 15 amino acids. Per germline, CDR1 MNHEY and CDR2 SVGAGI. The CDR3 loop is CASSSPTGGNEKLFF. In DNA, the CDR3 is TGTGCCAGCAGTTCCCCGACAGGAGGTAATGAAAAACTGTTTTTT.

The chain uses TRBV28 and TRBJ2-1, with D possibly matching TRBD2 (6 bases). CDR1 and CDR2 (germline): MDHEN, SYDVKM. The CDR3 extends over 12 amino acids. The V end was cut by 7 bases, the J end by 7 bases, with 11 bases between. The CDR3 region has the DNA TGTGCCAGCACCATGGAGGGGAATGAGCAGTTCTTC. This gives the protein CASTMEGNEQFF.

By share, this clonotype counts as medium-sized. The gene calls are TRBV20-1 and TRBJ1-6; 10 bases fit TRBD1. There are 15 residues in the CDR3. After removal of 7 bases from V and 1 base from J, the junction contained 4 bases not matched to a gene. Germline CDR1 reads DFQATT; CDR2 reads SNEGSKA (reference sequence). The CDR3 region is CSGRQGASYNSPLHF. CDR3 sequence (DNA): TGCAGTGGGCGACAGGGGGCATCCTATAATTCACCCCTCCACTTT.

The chain combines TRBV28 with TRBJ2-3; D might be TRBD1 or TRBD2, each matching 6 bases. Trimming removed 4 bases from V and 8 bases from J, with 19 bases in between. CDR3 length: 15 residues. Germline lookup yields CDR1 MDHEN and CDR2 SYDVKM. Here the CDR3 DNA reads TGTGCCAGCAGTTCGCAGGGGCTAGGGAGGCCTACGCAGTATTTT. Encoded protein: CASSSQGLGRPTQYF. The variable domain in full, completed from reference TRBV28 and TRBJ2-3, reads DVKVTQSSRYLVKRTGEKVFLECVQDMDHENMFWYRQDPGLGLRLIYFSYDVKMKEKGDIPEGYSVSREKKERFSLILESASTNQTSMYLCASSSQGLGRPTQYFGPGTRLTVL.

The chain joins TRBV6-1 to TRBJ2-3, with TRBD1 as a possible D gene (6 bases). This CDR3 spans 16 amino acids. Germline V gene lookup returns CDR1 MNHNS and CDR2 SASEGT. The V gene lost 3 bases and the J gene lost 5 bases, with 18 bases spanning the gap. As DNA, the CDR3 is TGTGCCAGCAGTGACTGGGGACAAGGTGGCCGAGATACGCAGTATTTT. Encoded protein: CASSDWGQGGRDTQYF.

The V call is TRBV30, the J call TRBJ1-5, with D possibly TRBD1 on 6 matching bases. CDR1 and CDR2 from the germline V gene are GTSNPN and SVGIG (reference sequence). This CDR3 is built from 13 residues. V lost 3 bases and J 3 bases, leaving 9 bases between the germline ends. The CDR3 here is CAWRGQTNQPQHF. Written as DNA, the CDR3 is TGTGCCTGGAGAGGACAGACCAATCAGCCCCAGCATTTT.

This clonotype was detected only a few times. This chain uses TRBV6-1 with TRBJ1-2, with D possibly being TRBD1 (5 bases). The germline CDR1 and CDR2 sequences are MNHNS and SASEGT. Trimming pared 3 bases from V and 4 bases from J, leaving 9 bases between. The CDR3 has 13 amino acids. CDR3 nucleotides: TGTGCCAGCAGTGATGGGGCGTCCTATGGCTACACCTTC. It is translated as CASSDGASYGYTF.

This clonotype was counted between two and nine times. The CDR3 region has the DNA TGTGCCAGCAGCCTAGGGCGTGGCGGAGACAATCAGCCCCAGCATTTT. Protein sequence: CASSLGRGGDNQPQHF. The chain joins TRBV11-1 to TRBJ1-5, with unresolved D. Trimming took off 5 bases at V and 3 bases at J, with 17 bases between the two ends. Germline V lookup: CDR1 SGHAT, CDR2 FQDESV (reference sequence). This CDR3 region has 16 residues.

This clonotype came up once. The chain employs TRBV2 and TRBJ2-7; tentative D call: TRBD1 (5 bases). The CDR3 has 12 residues. The V end was cut by 6 bases, the J end by 1 base, with 7 bases between. Germline CDR1 SNHLY, CDR2 FYNNEI. The CDR3 nucleotides are TGTGCCAGCAGAGGACAATCCTACGAGCAGTACTTC. This encodes CASRGQSYEQYF.

The chain recombines TRBV20-1 with TRBJ1-5; the match to TRBD1 covers 8 bases. Per germline, CDR1 DFQATT and CDR2 SNEGSKA (reference sequence). The trim removed 3 bases at V and 5 bases at J, leaving 9 bases unmatched. This CDR3 spans 15 amino acids. The CDR3, as DNA: TGCAGTGCTAGCCCCCCAGGGGGCGAGGATCAGCCCCAGCATTTT. It is translated as CSASPPGGEDQPQHF.

This clonotype has just a few counts. V is TRBV2 and J is TRBJ1-2, with D maybe TRBD1 (5 bases). Trimming left V 9 bases short and J 0 bases short, with 11 bases between. The CDR3 runs 13 residues. Germline V gives CDR1 SNHLY, CDR2 FYNNEI. Written as DNA, the CDR3 is TGTGCCAGTCGGGGGGGAGCTAACTATGGCTACACCTTC. The encoded protein is CASRGGANYGYTF.

The table lists this clonotype with a count of one. The chain combines TRBV28 with TRBJ2-1, with TRBD2 as a possible D gene (6 bases). The CDR3 has 11 amino acids. CDR1 and CDR2 (germline): MDHEN, SYDVKM. Deletions cut 5 bases from V and 9 bases from J, with 8 bases between. Here the CDR3 DNA reads TGTGCCAGCAGTAGGGGACTTGAGCAGTTCTTC. Translated, it gives CASSRGLEQFF.

The chain combines TRBV19 with TRBJ2-4; D perhaps matches TRBD1 (6 bases). Germline V gene data show CDR1 as LNHDA and CDR2 as SQIVND (reference sequence). The V and J ends lost 4 bases and 2 bases respectively, with 12 bases between them. The CDR3 spans 15 residues. CDR3 region: CASSRGGTSKNIQYF. In nucleotides, the CDR3 is TGTGCCAGTAGTAGAGGGGGAACCTCCAAAAACATTCAGTACTTC.

The J gene is TRBJ2-7, the V gene TRBV20-1, with a tentative D call TRBD2 (5 bases). V dropped 5 bases and J dropped 12 bases, with 26 bases sitting between them. The CDR3 has 14 amino acids. Germline assignment: CDR1 DFQATT and CDR2 SNEGSKA (reference sequence). The CDR3 is CSARTTSEAALRYF. The CDR3 DNA reads TGCAGTGCTCGCACTACTAGTGAAGCGGCACTACGGTACTTC.

V is TRBV5-1 and J is TRBJ2-5, with 8 bases aligning to TRBD1. Germline loops: CDR1 SGHRS, CDR2 YFSETQ. J was trimmed by 4 bases and V by 0 bases; bases with no gene match: 5. The CDR3 covers 15 residues. CDR3 DNA: TGCGCCAGCAGCTTGGGAGGACAGGGAAGAGAGACCCAGTACTTC. It codes for CASSLGGQGRETQYF.

This clonotype was recorded a few times. The chain combines TRBV18 with TRBJ1-6, with TRBD1 as a possible D gene (5 bases). The CDR3 is 15 residues long. Germline V gene sequence: CDR1 KGHSH, CDR2 LQKENI. Between the trimmed V and J ends, which lost 2 bases and 12 bases, there was a span of 17 bases. CDR3 DNA: TGTGCCAGCTCACCAGGGGCCTCGGGGAAGGAACCCCTCCACTTT. It yields the protein CASSPGASGKEPLHF. Using reference TRBV18 and TRBJ1-6 for the parts outside the CDR3, the full variable domain is NAGVMQNPRHLVRRRGQEARLRCSPMKGHSHVYWYRQLPEEGLKFMVYLQKENIIDESGMPKERFSAEFPKEGPSILRIQQVVRGDSAAYFCASSPGASGKEPLHFGNGTRLTVT.

This clonotype was seen a few times. The V call is TRBV20-1, the J call TRBJ2-1; 10 nucleotides match TRBD2. The CDR3 has 17 residues. Germline V gene sequence: CDR1 DFQATT, CDR2 SNEGSKA (reference sequence). V dropped 0 bases and J dropped 0; count of bases not matched to a gene: 5. CDR3 protein: CSARDPSGSSSYNEQFF. CDR3 DNA: TGCAGTGCTAGAGATCCTAGCGGGAGCTCCTCCTACAATGAGCAGTTCTTC.

J is TRBJ2-5 and V is TRBV6-1; 9 nucleotides line up with TRBD2. Trimming cost V 0 bases and J 1 base; bases outside gene matches: 3. The germline gives CDR1 MNHNS, CDR2 SASEGT. The CDR3 is 16 residues long. The CDR3 region has the DNA TGTGCCAGCAGTGAAGCGCCTAGCGGGGTCCAAGAGACCCAGTACTTC. Its translation is CASSEAPSGVQETQYF.

This clonotype was seen a few times. This CDR3 reads CASSLFGTGGFFEQYF. In DNA, the CDR3 is TGTGCCAGCAGCTTATTCGGGACAGGGGGCTTCTTCGAGCAGTACTTC. This chain uses TRBV7-8 with TRBJ2-7, with 12 bases aligning to TRBD1. V trimming: 2 bases; J trimming: 6 bases; junction bases outside the gene matches: 8. Germline V gene data show CDR1 as SGHVS and CDR2 as FQNEAQ. The CDR3 is made up of 16 amino acids.

CDR3 DNA sequence: TGTGCCAGCAGCTCCTACACAGATACGCAGTATTTT. Protein: CASSSYTDTQYF. The V gene is TRBV27, the J gene TRBJ2-3; D ambiguous. Between the trimmed V and J ends, which lost 6 bases and 2 bases, there was a span of 6 bases. Looked up from germline, CDR1 is MNHEY and CDR2 is SMNVEV (reference sequence). The CDR3 contains 12 residues.

The chain is built from TRBV29-1 and TRBJ2-3; D not certain. The V gene's germline CDR1 is SQVTM and CDR2 ANQGSEA. The CDR3 contains 13 residues. V was pared by 4 bases and J by 0 bases, with 8 bases between. The CDR3: CSVAPRSTDTQYF. The CDR3 nucleotides are TGCAGCGTTGCCCCCCGTAGCACAGATACGCAGTATTTT.

This chain joins TRBV20-1 and TRBJ2-1; TRBD2 matches at 14 bases. The CDR3 consists of 18 residues. Germline CDR1 and CDR2: DFQATT and SNEGSKA (reference sequence). V shed 4 bases, J shed 1 base, and the junction held 9 bases outside the gene matches. The CDR3 DNA sequence: TGCAGTGCTAACGGACTAGCGGGAGGAGGGGGGTCCTACAATGAGCAGTTCTTC. It specifies CSANGLAGGGGSYNEQFF.